Reported below is one T cell receptor (beta chain). TCRdb reanalysed the 5' RACE reads using MiXCR and keeps one entry per CDR3 protein. The repertoire holds about 150,000 distinct CDR3 sequences, 25% seen once, with around a quarter in the top ten. The data are from a study of T-cell memory formation after mild COVID-19. Sequencing was carried out using PBMCs or a T cell subset sorted from them (not recorded which). This TCR was recovered from an adult woman who had mild COVID-19 (a few samples of this study predate the infection). Cell type and time point are not known.

CDR3 region: CASSTQQGAYNEQFF. The CDR3 DNA sequence: TGTGCCAGCAGTACCCAACAGGGGGCCTACAATGAGCAGTTCTTC. The chain uses TRBV12-3 or TRBV12-4 and TRBJ2-1; 8 nucleotides agree with TRBD1. This CDR3 has 15 residues. J gave up 2 bases and V 5 bases, and 5 bases lay outside the gene matches.